This paragraph covers one TCR beta chain sequence. This specimen comes from a study of blood T cells in healthy people across ages. CDR3 length equals 15 residues. From germline, CDR1 is MNHEY and CDR2 SVGAGI. Trimming cost V 4 bases and J 7 bases, with 16 bases left between them. Alongside a J-beta primer mix, a sample-barcoded 5' primer served in a second PCR lasting 7 to 11 cycles. TCRdb passed the 5' RACE reads through MiXCR, listing each CDR3 protein once. The table has fewer than 900,000 distinct CDR3 sequences, around 48% seen once. The sample taken for sequencing was blood. J is TRBJ1-4 and V is TRBV6-5; a weak D match, TRBD1 (5 bases). This TCR came from an older woman in good health. CDR3 coding DNA: TGTGCCAGCAGTTTCACCGGGGACTTGCCTGAAAAACTGTTTTTT. It codes for CASSFTGDLPEKLFF.